This T cell receptor (beta chain) was observed in a study of beta chain features in type 1 diabetes listed by TCRdb under 2018. Looking at the study overall: Mean age, gender distribution, total cell number and subset yield were not different between patients and healthy donors. Whereas all 30 or so donors provided naive and central memory subsets, regulatory and stem cell-like memory subsets were isolated from just 8 patients and roughly eight healthy donors. Across all samples, some 99 million sorted cells were examined, and cell number per subset correlated strongly with RNA yield. In the study, recently diagnosed type 1 diabetes patients and matched healthy donors were compared on the TCRB repertoires of their sorted circulating CD4+ T cell subsets. Overall study outcomes, separate from this receptor: Shorter templates might have been favored by PCR, but patient and control samples were amplified and corrected together, so both groups would have been affected equally by any skew. A moderate but significant shortening of TCRB CDR3 length was observed in type 1 diabetes patients in all four CD4+ subsets. Because cDNA was sequenced instead of genomic DNA, activated cells with high expression could be over-represented, although the groups did not differ in activation or CD3 levels. Naive, central memory and regulatory TCRB repertoires appeared to be more similar among patients than among healthy donors. At VDJ recombination sites, type 1 diabetes patients had fewer insertions and more deleted nucleotides, which implies abnormalities in thymic rearrangement. HLA sub-analyses involved small numbers of individuals, so any influence of HLA type on TCRB rearrangement remained unresolved.

The entire isolated RNA was reverse transcribed using the High Capacity cDNA Reverse Transcription Kit, and thus expressed TCRB transcripts were sequenced. Deep immunoSEQ sequencing was performed on naive, central memory and regulatory T cell samples, with an average of around 3.5 million total reads per sample. After sorted cells were lysed in RLT buffer, RNA was extracted with DNase-treated RNeasy Micro or Mini kits, with the choice depending on cell number. Each cell subset was processed separately to prevent cross-contamination, with patient and healthy donor samples processed together. The immunoSEQ multiplex PCR was used to amplify TCRB sequences from cDNA, yielding 87-bp fragments that span the CDR3 region. Amplicons were sequenced on the Illumina HiSeq platform. Regarding the original processing steps: Synthetic template baselines were used to correct PCR bias computationally, reads within Hamming distance 2 were collapsed together, and singletons that could not be merged were discarded. By aligning reads against IMGT, V, D and J genes, CDR3 length, and insertions or deletions at six rearrangement sites were assigned. Within each subset, clonotype counts were normalized to the number of sorted cells before true diversity and Gini coefficients were calculated with the tcR R package. The overlap coefficient, calculated on TCRB nucleotide sequences, was used to quantify repertoire sharing. TCRdb took this table from immuneACCESS and kept in-frame rearrangements with V and J called. Such tables lack part of the clones; where checked against another copy, unresolved V genes explain under half of the gap, and the rest is unexplained. The D gene and trimming were derived from the DNA, and the V and J assignments and clone size from that table. For this sample the table gives under 150,000 clones, of which less than 9% were detected only once. The ten biggest clones cover roughly 1.5% of the sample.

The germline ends are 7 bases apart after V is trimmed by 3 bases and J by 0 bases. CDR1 and CDR2 (SGHTA, FQGNSA) derive from the germline V gene. Taken from cysteine to phenylalanine, the CDR3 has 14 residues. The only DNA kept is the CDR3, 42 bases in frame from the first base. A single peripheral blood draw of approximately 0.11 L on average was collected from each donor into heparinised tubes. A BD FACSAria II and a panel including CD45RO, CCR7, CD25, CD127, CD95 and CD27 were used to sort naive, central memory, regulatory and stem cell-like memory CD4+ T cells. Every sorted population had a purity above 95%. PBMCs were isolated right away by Lymphoprep density gradient centrifugation and were stained directly, without culture. So that batch effects would be minimized, each experiment stained and sorted samples in pairs, pairing one healthy donor with one patient. Comments on this clone: Its specific antigen is unknown. The record has no base qualities; no much larger clone is one base away.

The chain uses TRBV7-2 and TRBJ2-3, and the D gene may be TRBD2, 5 bases matching. The TCR originated in a woman aged 25 to 39 in good health. Sample: central memory CD4+ T cells from blood. The DNA sequence follows: TGTGCCAGCAGCTTGCGGGCTAGCACAGATACGCAGTATTTT. Translated, this is CASSLRASTDTQYF.